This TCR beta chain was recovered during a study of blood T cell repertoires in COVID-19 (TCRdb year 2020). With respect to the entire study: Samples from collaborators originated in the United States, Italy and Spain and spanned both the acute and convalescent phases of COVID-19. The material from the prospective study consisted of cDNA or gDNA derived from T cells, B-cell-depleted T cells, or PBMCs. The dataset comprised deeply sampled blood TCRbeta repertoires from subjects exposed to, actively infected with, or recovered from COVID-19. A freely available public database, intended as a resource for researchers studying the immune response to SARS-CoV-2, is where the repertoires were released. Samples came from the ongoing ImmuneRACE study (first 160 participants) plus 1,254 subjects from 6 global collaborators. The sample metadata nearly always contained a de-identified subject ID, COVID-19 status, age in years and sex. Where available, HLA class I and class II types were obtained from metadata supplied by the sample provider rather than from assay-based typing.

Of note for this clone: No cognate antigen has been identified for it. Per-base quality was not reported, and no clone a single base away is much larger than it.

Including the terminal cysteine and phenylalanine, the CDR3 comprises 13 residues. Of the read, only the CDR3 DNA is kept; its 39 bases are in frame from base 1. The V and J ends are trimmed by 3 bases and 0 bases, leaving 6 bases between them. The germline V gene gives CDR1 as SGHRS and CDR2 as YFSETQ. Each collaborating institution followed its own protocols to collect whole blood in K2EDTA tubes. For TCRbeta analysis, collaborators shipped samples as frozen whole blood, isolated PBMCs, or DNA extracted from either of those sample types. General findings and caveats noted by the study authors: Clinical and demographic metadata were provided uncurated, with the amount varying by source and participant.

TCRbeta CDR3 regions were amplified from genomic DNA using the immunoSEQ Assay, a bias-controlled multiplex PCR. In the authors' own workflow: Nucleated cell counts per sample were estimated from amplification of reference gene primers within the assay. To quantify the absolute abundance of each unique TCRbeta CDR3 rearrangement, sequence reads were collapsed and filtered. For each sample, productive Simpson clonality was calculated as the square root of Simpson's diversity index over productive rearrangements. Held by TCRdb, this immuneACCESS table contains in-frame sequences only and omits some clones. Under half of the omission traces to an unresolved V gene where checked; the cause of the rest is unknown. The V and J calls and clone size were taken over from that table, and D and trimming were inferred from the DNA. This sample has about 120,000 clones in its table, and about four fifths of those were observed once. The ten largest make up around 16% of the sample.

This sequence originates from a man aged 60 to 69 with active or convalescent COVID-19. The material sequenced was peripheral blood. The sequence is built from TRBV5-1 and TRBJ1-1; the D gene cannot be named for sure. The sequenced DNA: TGCGCCAGCAGCTCCGAGGTGAACACTGAAGCTTTCTTT. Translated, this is CASSSEVNTEAFF.